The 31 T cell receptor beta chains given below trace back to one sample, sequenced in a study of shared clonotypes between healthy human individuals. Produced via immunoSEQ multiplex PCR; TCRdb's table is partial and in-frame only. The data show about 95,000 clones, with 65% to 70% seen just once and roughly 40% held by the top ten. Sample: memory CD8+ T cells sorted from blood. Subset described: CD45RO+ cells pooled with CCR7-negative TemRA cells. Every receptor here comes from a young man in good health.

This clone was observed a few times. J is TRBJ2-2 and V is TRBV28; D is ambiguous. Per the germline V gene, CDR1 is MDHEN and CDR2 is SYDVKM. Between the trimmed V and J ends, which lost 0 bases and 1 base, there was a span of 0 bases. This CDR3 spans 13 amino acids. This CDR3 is CASSLWNTGELFF. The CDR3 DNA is TGTGCCAGCAGTTTATGGAACACCGGGGAGCTGTTTTTT.

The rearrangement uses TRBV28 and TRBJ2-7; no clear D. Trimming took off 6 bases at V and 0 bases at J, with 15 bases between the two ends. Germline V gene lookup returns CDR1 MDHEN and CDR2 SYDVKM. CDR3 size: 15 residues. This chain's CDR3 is CASSLGLQNSYEQYF. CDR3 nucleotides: TGTGCCAGCAGCCTAGGGTTACAGAACTCCTACGAGCAGTACTTC. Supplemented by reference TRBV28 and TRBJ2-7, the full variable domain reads DVKVTQSSRYLVKRTGEKVFLECVQDMDHENMFWYRQDPGLGLRLIYFSYDVKMKEKGDIPEGYSVSREKKERFSLILESASTNQTSMYLCASSLGLQNSYEQYFGPGTRLTVT.

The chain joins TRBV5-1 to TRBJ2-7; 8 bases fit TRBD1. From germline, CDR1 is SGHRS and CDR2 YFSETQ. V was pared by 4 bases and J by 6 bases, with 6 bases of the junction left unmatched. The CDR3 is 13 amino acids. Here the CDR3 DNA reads TGCGCCAGCAGCCCGACAGGGGATCTCGAGCAGTACTTC. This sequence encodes CASSPTGDLEQYF.

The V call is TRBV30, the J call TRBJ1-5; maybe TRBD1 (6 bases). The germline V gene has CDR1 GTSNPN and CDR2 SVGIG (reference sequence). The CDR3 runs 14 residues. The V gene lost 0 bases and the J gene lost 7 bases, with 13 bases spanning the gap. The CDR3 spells CAWSVGGKGQPQHF. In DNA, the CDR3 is TGTGCCTGGAGTGTAGGGGGGAAGGGGCAGCCCCAGCATTTT. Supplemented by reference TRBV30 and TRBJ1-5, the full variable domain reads SQTIHQWPATLVQPVGSPLSLECTVEGTSNPNLYWYRQAAGRGLQLLFYSVGIGQISSEVPQNLSASRPQDRQFILSSKKLLLSDSGFYLCAWSVGGKGQPQHFGDGTRLSIL.

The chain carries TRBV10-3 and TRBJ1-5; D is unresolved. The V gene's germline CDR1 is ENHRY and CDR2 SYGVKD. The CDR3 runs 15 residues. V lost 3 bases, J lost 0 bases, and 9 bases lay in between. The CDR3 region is CAISDWETSNQPQHF. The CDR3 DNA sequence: TGTGCCATCAGTGATTGGGAAACTAGCAATCAGCCCCAGCATTTT.

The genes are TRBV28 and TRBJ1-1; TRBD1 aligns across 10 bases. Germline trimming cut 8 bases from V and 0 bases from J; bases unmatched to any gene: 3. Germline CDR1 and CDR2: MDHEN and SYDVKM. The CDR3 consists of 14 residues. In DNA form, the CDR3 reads TGTGCCAGCGGGACAGGGGCTCTGAACACTGAAGCTTTCTTT. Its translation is CASGTGALNTEAFF. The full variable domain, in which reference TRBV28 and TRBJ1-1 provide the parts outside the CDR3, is DVKVTQSSRYLVKRTGEKVFLECVQDMDHENMFWYRQDPGLGLRLIYFSYDVKMKEKGDIPEGYSVSREKKERFSLILESASTNQTSMYLCASGTGALNTEAFFGQGTRLTVV.

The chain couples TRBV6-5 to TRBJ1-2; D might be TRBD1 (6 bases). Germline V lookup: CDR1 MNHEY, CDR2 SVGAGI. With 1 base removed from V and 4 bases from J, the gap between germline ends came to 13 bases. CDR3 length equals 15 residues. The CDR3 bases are TGTGCCAGCAGTTACTTCTCAGGGGCCGTCTATGGCTACACCTTC. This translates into CASSYFSGAVYGYTF.

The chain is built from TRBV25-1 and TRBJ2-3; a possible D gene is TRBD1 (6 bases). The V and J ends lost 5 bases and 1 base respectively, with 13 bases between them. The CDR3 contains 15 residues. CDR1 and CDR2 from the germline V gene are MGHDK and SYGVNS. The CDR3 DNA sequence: TGTGCCAGCAGTTCAGGGGAGTGGGGCACAGATACGCAGTATTTT. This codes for CASSSGEWGTDTQYF. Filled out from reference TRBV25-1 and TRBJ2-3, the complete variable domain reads EADIYQTPRYLVIGTGKKITLECSQTMGHDKMYWYQQDPGMELHLIHYSYGVNSTEKGDLSSESTVSRIRTEHFPLTLESARPSHTSQYLCASSSGEWGTDTQYFGPGTRLTVL.

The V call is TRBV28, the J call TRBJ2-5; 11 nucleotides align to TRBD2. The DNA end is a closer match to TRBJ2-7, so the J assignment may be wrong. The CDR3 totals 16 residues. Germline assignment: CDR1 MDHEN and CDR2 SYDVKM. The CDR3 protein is CAITSGSGSGAYEQYF. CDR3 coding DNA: TGTGCCATAACTAGCGGGAGTGGTAGTGGGGCCTACGAGCAGTACTTC.

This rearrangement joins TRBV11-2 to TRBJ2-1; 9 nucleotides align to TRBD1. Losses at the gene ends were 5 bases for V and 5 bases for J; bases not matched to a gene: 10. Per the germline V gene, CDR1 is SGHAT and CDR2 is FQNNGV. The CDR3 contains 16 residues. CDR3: CASSSLQGARNNEQFF. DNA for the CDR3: TGTGCCAGCAGCAGCCTACAGGGGGCTAGGAACAATGAGCAGTTCTTC.

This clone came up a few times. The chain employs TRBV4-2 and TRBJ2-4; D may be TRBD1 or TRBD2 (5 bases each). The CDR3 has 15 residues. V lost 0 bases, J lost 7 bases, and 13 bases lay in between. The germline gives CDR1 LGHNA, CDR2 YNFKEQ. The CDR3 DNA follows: TGTGCCAGCAGCCAAGATTGGGACGGGGATAACATTCAGTACTTC. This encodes CASSQDWDGDNIQYF.

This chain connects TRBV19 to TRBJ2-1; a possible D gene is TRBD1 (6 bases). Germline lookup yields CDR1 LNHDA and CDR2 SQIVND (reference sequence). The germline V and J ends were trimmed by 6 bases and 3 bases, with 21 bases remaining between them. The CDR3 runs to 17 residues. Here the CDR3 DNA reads TGTGCCAGTAGGACCTCGCAGGTACAGGGCCTCTACAATGAGCAGTTCTTC. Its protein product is CASRTSQVQGLYNEQFF.

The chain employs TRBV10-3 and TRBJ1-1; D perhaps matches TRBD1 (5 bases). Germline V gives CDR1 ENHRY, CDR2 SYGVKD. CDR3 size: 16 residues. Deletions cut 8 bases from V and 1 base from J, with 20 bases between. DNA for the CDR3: TGTGCCATCGGAAACGGGGAGGGGTTGTCGAACACTGAAGCTTTCTTT. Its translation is CAIGNGEGLSNTEAFF.

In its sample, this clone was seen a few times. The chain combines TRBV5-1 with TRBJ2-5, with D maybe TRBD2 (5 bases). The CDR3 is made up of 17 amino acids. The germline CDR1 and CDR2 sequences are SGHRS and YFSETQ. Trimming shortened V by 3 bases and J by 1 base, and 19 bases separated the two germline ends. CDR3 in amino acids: CASSSALAGNLQETQYF. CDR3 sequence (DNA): TGCGCCAGCAGCTCGGCCCTCGCGGGCAACCTCCAAGAGACCCAGTACTTC.

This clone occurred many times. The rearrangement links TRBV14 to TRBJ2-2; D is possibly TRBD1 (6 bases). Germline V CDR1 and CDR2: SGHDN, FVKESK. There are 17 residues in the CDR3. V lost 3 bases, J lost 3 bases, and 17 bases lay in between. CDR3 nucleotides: TGTGCCAGCAGCCAGTCCTACAGGGTGCGCGACACCGGGGAGCTGTTTTTT. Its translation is CASSQSYRVRDTGELFF. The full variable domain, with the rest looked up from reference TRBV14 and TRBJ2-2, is EAGVTQFPSHSVIEKGQTVTLRCDPISGHDNLYWYRRVMGKEIKFLLHFVKESKQDESGMPNNRFLAERTGGTYSTLKVQPAELEDSGVYFCASSQSYRVRDTGELFFGEGSRLTVL.

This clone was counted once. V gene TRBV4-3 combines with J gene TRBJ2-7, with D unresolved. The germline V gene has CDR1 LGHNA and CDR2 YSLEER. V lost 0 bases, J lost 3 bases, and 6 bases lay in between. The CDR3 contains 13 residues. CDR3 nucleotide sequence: TGCGCCAGCAGCCAAGAGGTCGGCTACGAGCAGTACTTC. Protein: CASSQEVGYEQYF.

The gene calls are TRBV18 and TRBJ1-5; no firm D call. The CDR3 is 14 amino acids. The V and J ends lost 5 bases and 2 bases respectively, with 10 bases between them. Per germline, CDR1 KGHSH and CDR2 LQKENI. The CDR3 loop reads CASSAKVGNQPQHF. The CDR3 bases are TGTGCCAGCTCAGCTAAGGTCGGCAATCAGCCCCAGCATTTT.

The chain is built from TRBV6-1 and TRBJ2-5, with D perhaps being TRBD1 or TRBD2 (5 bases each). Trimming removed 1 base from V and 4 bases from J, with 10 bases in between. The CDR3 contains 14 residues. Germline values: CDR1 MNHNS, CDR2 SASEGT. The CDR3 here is CASSEGEGPETQYF. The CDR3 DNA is TGTGCCAGCAGTGAAGGCGAGGGGCCAGAGACCCAGTACTTC.

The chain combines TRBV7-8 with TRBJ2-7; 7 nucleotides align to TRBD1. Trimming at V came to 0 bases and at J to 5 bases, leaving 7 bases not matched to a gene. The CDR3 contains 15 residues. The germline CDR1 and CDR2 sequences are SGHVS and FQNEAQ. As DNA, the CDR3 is TGTGCCAGCAGCTTAGCACAGGGGTTGTCCCACGAGCAGTACTTC. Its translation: CASSLAQGLSHEQYF.

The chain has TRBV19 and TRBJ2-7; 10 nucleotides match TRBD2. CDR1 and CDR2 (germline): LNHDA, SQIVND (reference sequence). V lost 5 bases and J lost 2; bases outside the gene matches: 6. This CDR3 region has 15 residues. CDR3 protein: CASSASSGSTYEQYF. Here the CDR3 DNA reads TGTGCCAGTAGTGCCTCTAGCGGGAGCACCTACGAGCAGTACTTC.

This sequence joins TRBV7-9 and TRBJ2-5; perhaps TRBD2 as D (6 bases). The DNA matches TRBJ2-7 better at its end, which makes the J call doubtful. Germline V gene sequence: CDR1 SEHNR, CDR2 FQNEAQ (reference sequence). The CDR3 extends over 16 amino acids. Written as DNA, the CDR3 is TGTGCCAGCAGCTCTACGGAGGGACTGCGATCCTACGAGCAGTACTTC. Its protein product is CASSSTEGLRSYEQYF.

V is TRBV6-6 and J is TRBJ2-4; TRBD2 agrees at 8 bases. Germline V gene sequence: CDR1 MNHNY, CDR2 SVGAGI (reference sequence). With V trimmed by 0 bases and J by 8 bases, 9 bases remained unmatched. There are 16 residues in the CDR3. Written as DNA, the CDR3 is TGTGCCAGCAGTTACTCGCGGGAGGTTCCTGGGGACATTCAGTACTTC. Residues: CASSYSREVPGDIQYF.

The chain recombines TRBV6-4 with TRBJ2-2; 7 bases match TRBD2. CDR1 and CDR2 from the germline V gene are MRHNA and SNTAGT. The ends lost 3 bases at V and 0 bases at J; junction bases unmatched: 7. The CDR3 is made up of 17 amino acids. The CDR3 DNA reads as TGTGCCAGCAGTGAAGCTTCTAGCGGAGCGAACACCGGGGAGCTGTTTTTT. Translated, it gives CASSEASSGANTGELFF.

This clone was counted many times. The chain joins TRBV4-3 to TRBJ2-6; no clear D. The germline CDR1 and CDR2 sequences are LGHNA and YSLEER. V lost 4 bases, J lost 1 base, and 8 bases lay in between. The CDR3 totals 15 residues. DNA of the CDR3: TGCGCCAGCAGCCCCGAGTGGTCTGGGGCCAACGTCCTGACTTTC. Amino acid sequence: CASSPEWSGANVLTF.

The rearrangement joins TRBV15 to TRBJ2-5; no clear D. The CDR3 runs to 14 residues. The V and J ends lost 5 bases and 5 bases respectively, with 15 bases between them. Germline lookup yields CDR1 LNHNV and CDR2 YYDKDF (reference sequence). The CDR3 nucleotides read TGTGCCACCAGCGGCTACCTACTGGAGGAGACCCAGTACTTC. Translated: CATSGYLLEETQYF.

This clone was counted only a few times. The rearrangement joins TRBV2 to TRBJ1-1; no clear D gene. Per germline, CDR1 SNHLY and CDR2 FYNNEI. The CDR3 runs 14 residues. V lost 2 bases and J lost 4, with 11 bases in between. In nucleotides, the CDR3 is TGTGCCAGCAGTGAACCCCCCGGAACCACTGAAGCTTTCTTT. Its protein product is CASSEPPGTTEAFF.

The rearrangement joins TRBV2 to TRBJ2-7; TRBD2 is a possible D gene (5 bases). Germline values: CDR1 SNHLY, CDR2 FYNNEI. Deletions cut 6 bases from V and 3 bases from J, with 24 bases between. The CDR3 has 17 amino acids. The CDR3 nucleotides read TGTGCCAGCAGCCGTCTGGGAGTACTCCCACACGACTACGAGCAGTACTTC. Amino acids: CASSRLGVLPHDYEQYF.

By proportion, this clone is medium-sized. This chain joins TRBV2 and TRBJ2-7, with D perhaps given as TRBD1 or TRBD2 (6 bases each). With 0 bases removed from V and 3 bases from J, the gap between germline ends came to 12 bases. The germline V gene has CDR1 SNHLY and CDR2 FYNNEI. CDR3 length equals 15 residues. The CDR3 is CASSEAGAGIYEQYF. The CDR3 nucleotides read TGTGCCAGCAGTGAAGCGGGGGCGGGGATCTACGAGCAGTACTTC.

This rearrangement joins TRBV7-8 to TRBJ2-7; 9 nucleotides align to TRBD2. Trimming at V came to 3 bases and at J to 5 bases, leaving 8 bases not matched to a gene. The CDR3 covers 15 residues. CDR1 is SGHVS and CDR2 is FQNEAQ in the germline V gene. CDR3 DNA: TGTGCCAGCAGCTTGGTGACTAGCGGATTCCACGAGCAGTACTTC. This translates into CASSLVTSGFHEQYF. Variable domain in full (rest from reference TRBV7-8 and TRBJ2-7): GAGVSQSPRYKVAKRGQDVALRCDPISGHVSLFWYQQALGQGPEFLTYFQNEAQLDKSGLPSDRFFAERPEGSVSTLKIQRTQQEDSAVYLCASSLVTSGFHEQYFGPGTRLTVT.

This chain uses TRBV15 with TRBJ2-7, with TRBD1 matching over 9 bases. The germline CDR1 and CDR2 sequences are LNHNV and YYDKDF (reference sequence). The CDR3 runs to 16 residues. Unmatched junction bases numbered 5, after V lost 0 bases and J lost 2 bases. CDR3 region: CATSREQGAPPYEQYF. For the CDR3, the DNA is TGTGCCACCAGCAGAGAACAGGGGGCCCCCCCCTACGAGCAGTACTTC.

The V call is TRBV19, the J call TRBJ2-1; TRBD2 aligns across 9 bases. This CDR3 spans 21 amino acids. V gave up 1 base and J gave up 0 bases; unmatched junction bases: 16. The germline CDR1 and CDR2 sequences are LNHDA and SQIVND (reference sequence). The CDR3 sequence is CASSIGLAGVGLQSSYNEQFF. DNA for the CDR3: TGTGCCAGTAGTATAGGGTTAGCGGGAGTGGGACTTCAGAGCTCCTACAATGAGCAGTTCTTC. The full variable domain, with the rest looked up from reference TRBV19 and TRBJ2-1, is DGGITQSPKYLFRKEGQNVTLSCEQNLNHDAMYWYRQDPGQGLRLIYYSQIVNDFQKGDIAEGYSVSREKKESFPLTVTSAQKNPTAFYLCASSIGLAGVGLQSSYNEQFFGPGTRLTVL.